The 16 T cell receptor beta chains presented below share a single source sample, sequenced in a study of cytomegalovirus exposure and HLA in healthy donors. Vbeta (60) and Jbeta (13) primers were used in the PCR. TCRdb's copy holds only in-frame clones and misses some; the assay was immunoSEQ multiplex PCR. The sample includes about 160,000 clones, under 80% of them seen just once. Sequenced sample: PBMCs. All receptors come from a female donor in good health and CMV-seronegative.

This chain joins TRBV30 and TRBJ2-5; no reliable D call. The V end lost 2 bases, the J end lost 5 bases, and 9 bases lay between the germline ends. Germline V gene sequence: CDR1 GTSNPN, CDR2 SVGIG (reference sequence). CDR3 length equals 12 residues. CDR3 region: CAWSPRWETQYF. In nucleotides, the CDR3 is TGTGCCTGGAGTCCTAGATGGGAGACCCAGTACTTC.

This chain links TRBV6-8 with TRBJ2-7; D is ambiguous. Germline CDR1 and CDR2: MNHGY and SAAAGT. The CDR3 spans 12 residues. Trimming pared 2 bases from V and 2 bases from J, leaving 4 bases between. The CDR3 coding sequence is TGTGCCAGCAGTTACGCAGCCTACGAGCAGTACTTC. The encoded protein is CASSYAAYEQYF.

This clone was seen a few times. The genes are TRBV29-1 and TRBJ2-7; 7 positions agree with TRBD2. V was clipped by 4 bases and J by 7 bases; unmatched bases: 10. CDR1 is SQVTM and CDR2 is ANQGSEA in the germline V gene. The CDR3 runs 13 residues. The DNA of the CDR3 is TGCAGCGTTGGCGGGGGAGACTTGGGGGAGCAGTACTTC. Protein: CSVGGGDLGEQYF.

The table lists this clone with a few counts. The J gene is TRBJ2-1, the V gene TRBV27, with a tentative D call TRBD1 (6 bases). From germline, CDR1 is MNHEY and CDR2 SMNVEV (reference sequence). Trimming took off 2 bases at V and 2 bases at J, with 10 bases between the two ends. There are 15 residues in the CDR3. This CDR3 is CASSLTGQAYNEQFF. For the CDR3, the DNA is TGTGCCAGCAGTTTAACGGGACAAGCCTACAATGAGCAGTTCTTC.

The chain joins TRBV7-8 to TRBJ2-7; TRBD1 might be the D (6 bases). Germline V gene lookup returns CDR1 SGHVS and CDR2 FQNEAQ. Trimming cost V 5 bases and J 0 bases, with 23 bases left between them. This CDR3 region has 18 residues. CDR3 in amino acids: CASSQGRQAKKISYEQYF. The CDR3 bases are TGTGCCAGCAGCCAGGGGCGTCAGGCCAAAAAAATCTCCTACGAGCAGTACTTC.

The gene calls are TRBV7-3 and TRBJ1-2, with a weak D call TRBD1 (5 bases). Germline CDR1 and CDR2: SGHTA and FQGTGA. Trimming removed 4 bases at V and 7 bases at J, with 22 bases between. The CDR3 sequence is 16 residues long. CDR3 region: CASSYGPWGLVGGYTF. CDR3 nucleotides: TGTGCCAGCAGCTACGGCCCCTGGGGCCTGGTTGGTGGCTACACCTTC.

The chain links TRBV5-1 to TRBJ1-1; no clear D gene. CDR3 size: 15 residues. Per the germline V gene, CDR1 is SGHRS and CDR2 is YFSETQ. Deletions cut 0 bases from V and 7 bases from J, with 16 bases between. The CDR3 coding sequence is TGCGCCAGCAGCTTGGAGACCCCTACCCGGGGTGAAGCTTTCTTT. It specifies CASSLETPTRGEAFF.

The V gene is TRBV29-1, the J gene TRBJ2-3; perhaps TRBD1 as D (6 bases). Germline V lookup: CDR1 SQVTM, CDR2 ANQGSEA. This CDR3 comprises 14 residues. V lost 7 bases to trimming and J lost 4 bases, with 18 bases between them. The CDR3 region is CSGDAKGGADTQYF. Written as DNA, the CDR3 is TGCAGCGGAGACGCTAAAGGGGGTGCAGATACGCAGTATTTT.

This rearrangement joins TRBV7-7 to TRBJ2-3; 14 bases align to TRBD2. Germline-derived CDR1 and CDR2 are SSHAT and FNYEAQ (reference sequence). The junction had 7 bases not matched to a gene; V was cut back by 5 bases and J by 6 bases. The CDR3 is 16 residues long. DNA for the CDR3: TGTGCCAGCAGCCCAGGACTAGCGGGGGGCAGCGATACGCAGTATTTT. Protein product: CASSPGLAGGSDTQYF. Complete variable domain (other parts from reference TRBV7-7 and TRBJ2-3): GAGVSQSPRYKVTKRGQDVTLRCDPISSHATLYWYQQALGQGPEFLTYFNYEAQPDKSGLPSDRFSAERPEGSISTLTIQRTEQRDSAMYRCASSPGLAGGSDTQYFGPGTRLTVL.

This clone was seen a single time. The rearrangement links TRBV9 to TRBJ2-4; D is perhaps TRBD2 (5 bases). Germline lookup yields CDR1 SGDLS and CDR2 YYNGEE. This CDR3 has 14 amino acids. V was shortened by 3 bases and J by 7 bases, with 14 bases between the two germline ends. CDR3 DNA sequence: TGTGCCAGCAGCGAACTCGGACTTGGGAACATTCAGTACTTC. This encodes CASSELGLGNIQYF.

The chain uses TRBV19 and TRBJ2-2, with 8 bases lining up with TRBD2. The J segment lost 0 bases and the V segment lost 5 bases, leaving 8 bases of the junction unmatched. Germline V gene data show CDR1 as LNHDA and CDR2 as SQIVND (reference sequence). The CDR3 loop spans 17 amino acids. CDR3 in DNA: TGTGCCAGTAGTCCGATCGGGGGGGTGACGAACACCGGGGAGCTGTTTTTT. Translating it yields CASSPIGGVTNTGELFF.

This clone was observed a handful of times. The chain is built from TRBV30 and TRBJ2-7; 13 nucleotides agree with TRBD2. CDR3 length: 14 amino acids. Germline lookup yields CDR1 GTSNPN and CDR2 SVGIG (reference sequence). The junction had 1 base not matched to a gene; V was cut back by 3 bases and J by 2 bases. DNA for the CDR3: TGTGCCTGGAGGGGACTAGCGGGACCCTACGAGCAGTACTTC. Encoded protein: CAWRGLAGPYEQYF.

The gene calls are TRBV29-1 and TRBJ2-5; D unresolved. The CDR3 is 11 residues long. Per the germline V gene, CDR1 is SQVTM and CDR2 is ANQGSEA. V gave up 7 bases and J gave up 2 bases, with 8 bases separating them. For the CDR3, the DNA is TGCAGCGGGCAGGTTCAAGAGACCCAGTACTTC. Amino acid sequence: CSGQVQETQYF.

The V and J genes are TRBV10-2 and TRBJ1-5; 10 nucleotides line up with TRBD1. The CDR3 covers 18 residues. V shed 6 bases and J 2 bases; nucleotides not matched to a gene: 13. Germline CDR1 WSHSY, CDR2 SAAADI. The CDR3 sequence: CASSPRDRGDLGNQPQHF. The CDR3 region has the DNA TGCGCCAGCAGCCCCCGGGACAGGGGTGATTTAGGCAATCAGCCCCAGCATTTT.

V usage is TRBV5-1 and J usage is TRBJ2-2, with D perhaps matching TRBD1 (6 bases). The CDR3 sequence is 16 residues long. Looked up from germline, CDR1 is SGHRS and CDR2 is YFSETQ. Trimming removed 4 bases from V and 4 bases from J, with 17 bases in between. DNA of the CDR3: TGCGCCAGCAGCCTCGGGACATTGAAATCCACCGGGGAGCTGTTTTTT. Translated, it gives CASSLGTLKSTGELFF.

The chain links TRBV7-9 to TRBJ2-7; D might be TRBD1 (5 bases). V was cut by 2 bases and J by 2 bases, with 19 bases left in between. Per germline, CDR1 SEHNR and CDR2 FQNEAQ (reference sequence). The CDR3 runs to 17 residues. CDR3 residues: CASSLYLTRQIPYEQYF. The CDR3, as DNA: TGTGCCAGCAGCTTATACCTCACCCGACAGATTCCCTACGAGCAGTACTTC.